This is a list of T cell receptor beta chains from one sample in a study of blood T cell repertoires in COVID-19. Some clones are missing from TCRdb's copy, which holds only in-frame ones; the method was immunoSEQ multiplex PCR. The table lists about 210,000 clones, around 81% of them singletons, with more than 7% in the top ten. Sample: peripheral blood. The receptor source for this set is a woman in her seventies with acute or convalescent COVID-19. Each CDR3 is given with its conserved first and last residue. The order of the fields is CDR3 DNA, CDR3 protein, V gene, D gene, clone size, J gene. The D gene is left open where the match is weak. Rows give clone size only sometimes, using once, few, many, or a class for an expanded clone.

CDR3nt: TGTGCCTGGTCTACAGGGACGTTTGTCGAGCAGTACTTC
CDR3aa: CAWSTGTFVEQYF
v_gene: TRBV30
d_gene: .
abundance: .
j_gene: TRBJ2-7

CDR3nt: TGTGCCAGCAGTGAGGCCGCAGGGGGTTTTGTCTATGGCTACACCTTC
CDR3aa: CASSEAAGGFVYGYTF
v_gene: TRBV6-1
d_gene: TRBD1
abundance: .
j_gene: TRBJ1-2

CDR3nt: TGTGCCTGGACAGGGTCAGCAACAGATACGCAGTATTTT
CDR3aa: CAWTGSATDTQYF
v_gene: TRBV30
d_gene: .
abundance: .
j_gene: TRBJ2-3

CDR3nt: TGTGCCAGCAGTTACGCTCAGGGGGCGGGGTGGGATGAGCAGTTCTTC
CDR3aa: CASSYAQGAGWDEQFF
v_gene: TRBV6-5
d_gene: TRBD1
abundance: .
j_gene: TRBJ2-1

CDR3nt: TGTGCCAGCAGCTTAGGCAGGCTAGCCAAAAACATTCAGTACTTC
CDR3aa: CASSLGRLAKNIQYF
v_gene: TRBV5-6
d_gene: .
abundance: .
j_gene: TRBJ2-4

CDR3nt: TGTGCCAGCAGCGCCCGGGGGGGCCTTACAGATACGCAGTATTTT
CDR3aa: CASSARGGLTDTQYF
v_gene: TRBV9
d_gene: TRBD2
abundance: .
j_gene: TRBJ2-3

CDR3nt: TGCGCCAGCAGCCCGACAGGGGGCGCCCAGCCCCAGCATTTT
CDR3aa: CASSPTGGAQPQHF
v_gene: TRBV5-1
d_gene: TRBD1
abundance: .
j_gene: TRBJ1-5

CDR3nt: TGTGCCAGCAGCTTAGTGTCGGACAGGGGACCCAATGAGCAGTTCTTC
CDR3aa: CASSLVSDRGPNEQFF
v_gene: TRBV7-6
d_gene: TRBD1
abundance: .
j_gene: TRBJ2-1

CDR3nt: TGTGCCACCAGTGATTTGCTATCGCTAGTTGGGGGGTACGAGCAGTACTTC
CDR3aa: CATSDLLSLVGGYEQYF
v_gene: TRBV24-1
d_gene: .
abundance: once
j_gene: TRBJ2-7

CDR3nt: TGTGCCAGTTCCTACGGTGAGCAGTTCTTC
CDR3aa: CASSYGEQFF
v_gene: TRBV6-6
d_gene: .
abundance: .
j_gene: TRBJ2-1

CDR3nt: TGTGCCAGCAGCTTAGTCCGGGTAACAGATACGCAGTATTTT
CDR3aa: CASSLVRVTDTQYF
v_gene: TRBV7-2
d_gene: .
abundance: .
j_gene: TRBJ2-3

CDR3nt: TGTGCCAGTAGTATCATAGCGGGGGATGGGACCGGGGAGCTGTTTTTT
CDR3aa: CASSIIAGDGTGELFF
v_gene: TRBV19
d_gene: TRBD2
abundance: once
j_gene: TRBJ2-2

CDR3nt: TGTGCCAGCTCACCAATTTACAGGGGGCAGACCGGGGAGCTGTTTTTT
CDR3aa: CASSPIYRGQTGELFF
v_gene: TRBV18
d_gene: TRBD1
abundance: .
j_gene: TRBJ2-2

CDR3nt: TGTGCCAGCAGTTTAGCTAGCGGGGGGGCCAATGAGCAGTTCTTC
CDR3aa: CASSLASGGANEQFF
v_gene: TRBV28
d_gene: TRBD2
abundance: .
j_gene: TRBJ2-1

CDR3nt: TGTGCCAGTAGCACCGGACAGGGGAGCTCCTACAATGAGCAGTTCTTC
CDR3aa: CASSTGQGSSYNEQFF
v_gene: TRBV19
d_gene: TRBD1
abundance: .
j_gene: TRBJ2-1

CDR3nt: TGTGCCAGCAGTTACATACAGGGTGTCGGGGAGCTGTTTTTT
CDR3aa: CASSYIQGVGELFF
v_gene: TRBV6-2/TRBV6-3
d_gene: .
abundance: .
j_gene: TRBJ2-2

CDR3nt: TGCGCCAGCAGCCAAGAGAGTAGCAATCGAGAGACCCAGTACTTC
CDR3aa: CASSQESSNRETQYF
v_gene: TRBV4-1
d_gene: .
abundance: .
j_gene: TRBJ2-5

CDR3nt: TGTGCCAGCAGCAAAGATCTTCACATGAACACTGAAGCTTTCTTT
CDR3aa: CASSKDLHMNTEAFF
v_gene: TRBV21-1
d_gene: .
abundance: few
j_gene: TRBJ1-1

CDR3nt: TGTGCCAGCAGTTACAGGCCCAAAGAGACCCAGTACTTC
CDR3aa: CASSYRPKETQYF
v_gene: TRBV27
d_gene: .
abundance: .
j_gene: TRBJ2-5

CDR3nt: TGTGCCAGCAGTTTGGGAGGGGCCGCCAACGAGCAGTACTTC
CDR3aa: CASSLGGAANEQYF
v_gene: TRBV27
d_gene: TRBD2
abundance: .
j_gene: TRBJ2-7

CDR3nt: TGTGCCAGCAGTCCCGGGACAGGGGGCTCGAAGACCCAGTACTTC
CDR3aa: CASSPGTGGSKTQYF
v_gene: TRBV5-6
d_gene: TRBD1
abundance: .
j_gene: TRBJ2-5

CDR3nt: TGTGCCACCAGCAGAGAGGACAGGGGCATTCAGTACTTC
CDR3aa: CATSREDRGIQYF
v_gene: TRBV15
d_gene: TRBD1
abundance: .
j_gene: TRBJ2-4